Listed here are 25 T cell receptor beta chains from one sample, sequenced in a study of blood T cell repertoires in COVID-19. Assay used: immunoSEQ multiplex PCR; TCRdb lists only in-frame clones, some missing. This table holds more than 300,000 clones, 85% to 90% found once. Specimen: peripheral blood. The receptor set was obtained from a woman aged 45-65 years with COVID-19, enrolled during active disease.

This rearrangement joins TRBV10-2 to TRBJ1-4; no clear D gene. The CDR3 is made up of 12 amino acids. Trimming took off 10 bases at V and 5 bases at J, with 11 bases between the two ends. The germline V gene encodes CDR1 WSHSY and CDR2 SAAADI. The CDR3 reads CATGTGNEKLFF. CDR3 nucleotide sequence: TGCGCCACCGGAACGGGGAATGAAAAACTGTTTTTT.

The chain combines TRBV7-2 with TRBJ2-3, with D unresolved. The germline V gene has CDR1 SGHTA and CDR2 FQGNSA. This CDR3 has 13 amino acids. The germline V and J ends were trimmed by 8 bases and 2 bases, with 11 bases remaining between them. CDR3 nucleotide sequence: TGTGCCAGCGGAGTTCGGTACACAGATACGCAGTATTTT. Encoded protein: CASGVRYTDTQYF.

This chain connects TRBV19 to TRBJ2-7, with TRBD1 matching over 7 bases. With 5 bases clipped from V and 3 bases from J, the junction kept 10 bases outside the gene matches. Germline-derived CDR1 and CDR2 are LNHDA and SQIVND (reference sequence). The CDR3 is 15 residues long. The CDR3 DNA is TGTGCCAGTAGTGCCCACAGGGGCCCGCTCTACGAGCAGTACTTC. This codes for CASSAHRGPLYEQYF.

The chain links TRBV18 to TRBJ2-1, with 8 bases that match TRBD1. The CDR3 runs to 14 residues. V lost 2 bases to trimming and J lost 5 bases; unmatched junction nucleotides: 2. Germline V CDR1 and CDR2: KGHSH, LQKENI. CDR3 sequence (DNA): TGTGCCAGCTCACCAGGGACAGGCAACAATGAGCAGTTCTTC. The encoded protein is CASSPGTGNNEQFF.

V and J are TRBV24-1 and TRBJ2-5; D may be TRBD2 (6 bases). Germline V gives CDR1 KGHDR, CDR2 SFDVKD. V lost 4 bases to trimming and J lost 1 base, with 9 bases between them. The CDR3 is made up of 14 amino acids. The CDR3 reads CATSEGGSQETQYF. The CDR3 region has the DNA TGTGCCACCAGTGAGGGAGGATCCCAAGAGACCCAGTACTTC.

The chain is built from TRBV5-4 and TRBJ2-7, with a possible D match to TRBD2 (7 bases). V was trimmed by 0 bases and J by 4 bases, leaving 17 bases between them. The CDR3 contains 16 residues. Germline values: CDR1 SGHNT, CDR2 YYREEE (reference sequence). The CDR3 loop reads CASSLGSKQGGYEQYF. Written as DNA, the CDR3 is TGTGCCAGCAGCTTGGGCTCCAAACAGGGAGGGTACGAGCAGTACTTC.

To note about this clone: A junction end diverges from the germline sequence, so it may reflect a read error. The chain recombines TRBV27 with TRBJ2-3, with a weak D call TRBD1 (5 bases). Germline V gene sequence: CDR1 MNHEY, CDR2 SMNVEV (reference sequence). CDR3 size: 17 residues. The CDR3 loop reads CASSFRRTGRTTGTQYF. CDR3 DNA sequence: TGTGCCAGCAGTTTTCGGAGAACGGGCCGAACCACAGGTACGCAGTATTTT.

This chain joins TRBV4-3 and TRBJ2-7, with 8 bases matching TRBD2. Per the germline V gene, CDR1 is LGHNA and CDR2 is YSLEER. This CDR3 has 15 residues. V gave up 0 bases and J gave up 2 bases; unmatched junction bases: 3. CDR3 DNA: TGCGCCAGCAGCCAAGAACTAGCGGACACCTACGAGCAGTACTTC. It specifies CASSQELADTYEQYF.

This clone was found once. The rearrangement joins TRBV11-2 to TRBJ2-5, with 7 nucleotides matching TRBD2. This CDR3 region has 17 residues. Germline values: CDR1 SGHAT, CDR2 FQNNGV. The junction had 16 bases not matched to a gene; V was cut back by 0 bases and J by 9 bases. The CDR3 nucleotides are TGTGCCAGCAGCTTAGATGTGGGCCCTCCGCGGGACTACGCCCAGTACTTC. Translating it yields CASSLDVGPPRDYAQYF.

The V gene is TRBV28, the J gene TRBJ1-2; the match to TRBD1 covers 7 bases. Germline CDR1 is MDHEN and CDR2 is SYDVKM. V lost 3 bases, J lost 3 bases, and 13 bases stayed unmatched. The length of the CDR3 is 17 residues. CDR3 DNA: TGTGCCAGCAGTTTGGGTGGAGGGGGCGCATTTGACTATGGCTACACCTTC. Its protein is CASSLGGGGAFDYGYTF.

The chain carries TRBV19 and TRBJ1-4, with 7 nucleotides matching TRBD1. Germline CDR1 and CDR2: LNHDA and SQIVND (reference sequence). V shed 3 bases and J 1 base; nucleotides not matched to a gene: 2. The CDR3 extends over 15 amino acids. Here the CDR3 reads CASSMNRGTNEKLFF. CDR3 bases: TGTGCCAGTAGTATGAACAGGGGAACTAATGAAAAACTGTTTTTT.

The genes are TRBV30 and TRBJ2-1; D not resolved. V gave up 0 bases and J gave up 9 bases, with 15 bases separating them. Germline V gene lookup returns CDR1 GTSNPN and CDR2 SVGIG (reference sequence). The CDR3 totals 14 residues. In DNA form, the CDR3 reads TGTGCCTGGAGTGTACTCGCCCAAAAGCCTGAGCAGTTCTTC. Its translation is CAWSVLAQKPEQFF.

The rearrangement joins TRBV11-3 to TRBJ2-1, with 12 bases matching TRBD2. Germline V gene data show CDR1 as SGHNT and CDR2 as YENEEA. After removal of 5 bases from V and 3 bases from J, the junction contained 5 bases not matched to a gene. The CDR3 loop spans 16 amino acids. The CDR3 here is CASSGATSGSYNEQFF. The DNA for the CDR3 is TGTGCCAGCAGCGGCGCGACTAGCGGGAGCTACAATGAGCAGTTCTTC.

The DNA for the CDR3 is TGTGCCAGCAGTTACTCTATCGGCAGGGCTGGAGAGACCCAGTACTTC. It encodes CASSYSIGRAGETQYF. This chain joins TRBV6-2 or TRBV6-3 and TRBJ2-5, with D possibly being TRBD1 (5 bases). Trimming stripped 0 bases from V and 4 bases from J, with 15 bases between. The CDR3 is 16 residues long. CDR1 and CDR2 (germline): MNHEY, SVGEGT.

V and J are TRBV29-1 and TRBJ2-5; 8 positions match TRBD2. The CDR3 consists of 12 residues. V was pared by 4 bases and J by 4 bases, with 2 bases of the junction left unmatched. The V gene's germline CDR1 is SQVTM and CDR2 ANQGSEA. The CDR3 reads CSVGSGRETQYF. DNA for the CDR3: TGCAGCGTTGGGAGCGGGAGAGAGACCCAGTACTTC. Full variable domain (remainder filled in from reference TRBV29-1 and TRBJ2-5): SAVISQKPSRDICQRGTSLTIQCQVDSQVTMMFWYRQQPGQSLTLIATANQGSEATYESGFVIDKFPISRPNLTFSTLTVSNMSPEDSSIYLCSVGSGRETQYFGPGTRLLVL.

The rearrangement uses TRBV4-1 and TRBJ2-7, with 9 bases lining up with TRBD1. There are 16 residues in the CDR3. Trimming removed 3 bases from V and 3 bases from J; junction bases left unmatched: 9. Germline assignment: CDR1 MGHRA and CDR2 YSYEKL. The CDR3 DNA is TGCGCCAGCAGCCACCTATGGACAGGGGTGCGCTACGAGCAGTACTTC. Encoded protein: CASSHLWTGVRYEQYF.

The table lists this clone with a count of one. The chain couples TRBV18 to TRBJ2-1; 8 bases line up with TRBD2. Trimming took 3 bases from V and 12 from J; bases not matched to a gene: 19. This CDR3 comprises 17 residues. Germline V gene data show CDR1 as KGHSH and CDR2 as LQKENI. CDR3: CASSPGVRLAPLQGQFF. CDR3 bases: TGTGCCAGCTCACCCGGGGTGAGACTAGCGCCACTACAGGGGCAGTTCTTC.

The V call is TRBV20-1, the J call TRBJ1-1; possible D gene TRBD1, 5 bases. CDR3 length equals 13 residues. Trimming left V 3 bases short and J 0 bases short, with 8 bases between. Germline CDR1 DFQATT, CDR2 SNEGSKA (reference sequence). CDR3 residues: CSASTGVNTEAFF. CDR3 sequence (DNA): TGCAGTGCTAGTACAGGAGTGAACACTGAAGCTTTCTTT.

The CDR3 DNA follows: TGTGCCAGCTCACCTTCTTCCCGTATGAACACTGAAGCTTTCTTT. The encoded protein is CASSPSSRMNTEAFF. V is TRBV18 and J is TRBJ1-1; D remains unclear. The CDR3 spans 15 residues. The germline V gene encodes CDR1 KGHSH and CDR2 LQKENI. Between the trimmed V and J ends, which lost 3 bases and 0 bases, there was a span of 11 bases.

This chain uses TRBV19 with TRBJ2-1, with 10 bases that match TRBD2. The trim removed 4 bases at V and 5 bases at J, leaving 8 bases unmatched. The length of the CDR3 is 16 residues. Per the germline V gene, CDR1 is LNHDA and CDR2 is SQIVND (reference sequence). CDR3 coding DNA: TGTGCCAGTAGTAGGAATCTAGCGGGAGTCCACAATGAGCAGTTCTTC. This sequence encodes CASSRNLAGVHNEQFF.

V and J are TRBV11-3 and TRBJ2-2, with 9 bases aligning to TRBD1. The V segment lost 6 bases and the J segment 6 bases; nucleotides outside the gene matches: 5. Germline CDR1 and CDR2: SGHNT and YENEEA. The CDR3 is 14 residues long. CDR3 sequence reads: CASRTGGSAGELFF. CDR3 nucleotides: TGTGCCAGCAGAACAGGGGGCAGTGCCGGGGAGCTGTTTTTT. Full variable domain (rest looked up from reference TRBV11-3 and TRBJ2-2): EAGVVQSPRYKIIEKKQPVAFWCNPISGHNTLYWYLQNLGQGPELLIRYENEEAVDDSQLPKDRFSAERLKGVDSTLKIQPAELGDSAVYLCASRTGGSAGELFFGEGSRLTVL.

Only a few counts were recorded for this clone. The chain has TRBV6-1 and TRBJ1-5; unclear D gene. V was cut by 1 base and J by 11 bases, with 9 bases left in between. Per germline, CDR1 MNHNS and CDR2 SASEGT. This CDR3 is built from 12 residues. The chain's CDR3 is CASSEVAATQHF. For the CDR3, the DNA is TGTGCCAGCAGTGAAGTTGCCGCGACCCAGCATTTT.

The chain carries TRBV29-1 and TRBJ2-3; TRBD2 aligns across 11 bases. The V and J ends lost 6 bases and 2 bases, in that order; junction bases with no gene match: 4. The CDR3 length is 14 residues. Germline V gene lookup returns CDR1 SQVTM and CDR2 ANQGSEA. CDR3 sequence reads: CSVTTSGDTDTQYF. The CDR3 bases are TGCAGCGTCACGACTAGCGGGGACACAGATACGCAGTATTTT.

CDR3: CASSFRLTGRQNSPLHF. CDR3 coding DNA: TGTGCCAGCAGCTTCCGTCTTACGGGGAGACAAAATTCACCCCTCCACTTT. The rearrangement links TRBV7-9 to TRBJ1-6; D not certain. V dropped 3 bases and J dropped 7 bases, with 19 bases sitting between them. This CDR3 spans 17 amino acids. The germline V gene has CDR1 SEHNR and CDR2 FQNEAQ (reference sequence).

This clone showed up just once. The chain carries TRBV12-5 and TRBJ1-3; TRBD1 matches at 8 bases. V shed 3 bases and J 8 bases; nucleotides not matched to a gene: 9. The CDR3 has 15 amino acids. Germline CDR1 reads LGHNT; CDR2 reads FRNRAP. CDR3 loop: CASGFAAGGIDTIYF. CDR3 nucleotides: TGTGCTAGTGGTTTTGCCGCAGGGGGCATCGACACCATATATTTT.